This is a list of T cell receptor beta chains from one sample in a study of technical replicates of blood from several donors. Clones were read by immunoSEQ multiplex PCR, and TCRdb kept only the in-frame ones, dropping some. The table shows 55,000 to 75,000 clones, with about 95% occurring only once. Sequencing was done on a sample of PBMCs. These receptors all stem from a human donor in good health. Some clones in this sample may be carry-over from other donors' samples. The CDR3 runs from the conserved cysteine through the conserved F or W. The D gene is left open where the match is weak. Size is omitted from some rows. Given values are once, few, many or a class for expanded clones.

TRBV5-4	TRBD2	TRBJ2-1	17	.	TGTGCCAGCAGCCTCTGGACCGCTAGCGGGGGATACAATGAGCAGTTCTTC	CASSLWTASGGYNEQFF
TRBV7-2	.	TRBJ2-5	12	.	TGTGCCAGCAGCTCCTCTAGGGAGACCCAGTACTTC	CASSSSRETQYF
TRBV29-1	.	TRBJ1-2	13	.	TGCAGCGTTGAGCCTAAATACTACTATGGCTACACCTTC	CSVEPKYYYGYTF
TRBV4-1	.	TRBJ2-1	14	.	TGCGCCAGCTCAGGAGGGGGGGGAAGCAATGAGCAGTTCTTC	CASSGGGGSNEQFF
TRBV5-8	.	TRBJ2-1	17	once	TGTGCCAGCAGCTTGGTCTTCGCGGCAGGGCGGCACAATGAGCAGTTCTTC	CASSLVFAAGRHNEQFF
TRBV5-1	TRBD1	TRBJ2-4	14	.	TGCGCCAGCAGCTTGGTGGGACAGAAAAACATTCAGTACTTC	CASSLVGQKNIQYF
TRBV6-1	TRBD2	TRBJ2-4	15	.	TGTGCCAGCCATAGCGGGACTTTAGCCAAAAACATTCAGTACTTC	CASHSGTLAKNIQYF
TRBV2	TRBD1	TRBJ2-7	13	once	TGTGCCAGCGGGGACAGAAGGTCCTACGAGCAGTACTTC	CASGDRRSYEQYF
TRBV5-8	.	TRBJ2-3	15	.	TGTGCCAGCAGCTTCGCAGGGGAAGTTACAGATACGCAGTATTTT	CASSFAGEVTDTQYF
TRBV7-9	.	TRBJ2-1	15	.	TGTGCCAGCAGCCCTCTACAGGGAAAGCTTCGGGAGCAGTTCTTC	CASSPLQGKLREQFF
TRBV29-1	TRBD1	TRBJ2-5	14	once	TGCAGCGTAGTACCGGGACAGCAGCAAGAGACCCAGTACTTC	CSVVPGQQQETQYF
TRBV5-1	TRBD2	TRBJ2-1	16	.	TGCGCCAGCAGCCCGACCGTAGCGGGGGGCTACAATGAGCAGTTCTTC	CASSPTVAGGYNEQFF
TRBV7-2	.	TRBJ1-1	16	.	TGTGCCAGCAGCCGGAGGGTAGGCGAAGGGAACACTGAAGCTTTCTTT	CASSRRVGEGNTEAFF
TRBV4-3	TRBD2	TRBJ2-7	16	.	TGCGCCAGCAGCCAGAACAGGGGAGCGGGAGGTACCGAGCAGTACTTC	CASSQNRGAGGTEQYF
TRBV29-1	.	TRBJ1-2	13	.	TGCAGCGTTGCGGGCAGGGCTAACTATGGCTACACCTTC	CSVAGRANYGYTF
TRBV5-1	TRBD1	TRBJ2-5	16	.	TGCGCCAGCAGCTATGGGACAGGTCCGTACCAAGAGACCCAGTACTTC	CASSYGTGPYQETQYF
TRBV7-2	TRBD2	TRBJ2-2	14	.	TGTGCCAGCCGGGGGGGAAGGGACACCGGGGAGCTGTTTTTT	CASRGGRDTGELFF
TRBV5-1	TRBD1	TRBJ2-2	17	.	TGCGCCAGCAGCTCCAAGAAGACAGGGGGAGAGTCCGGGGAGCTGTTTTTT	CASSSKKTGGESGELFF
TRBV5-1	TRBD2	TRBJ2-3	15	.	TGCGCCAGCAGCTGGCGAGCGGGGGCCACAGATACGCAGTATTTT	CASSWRAGATDTQYF
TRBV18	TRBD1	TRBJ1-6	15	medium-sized	TGTGCCAGCTCACCCGACAGGGAGAGGAATTCACCCCTCCACTTT	CASSPDRERNSPLHF
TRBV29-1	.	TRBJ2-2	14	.	TGCAGCGTTTTCCAGGGTAGTAACACCGGGGAGCTGTTTTTT	CSVFQGSNTGELFF
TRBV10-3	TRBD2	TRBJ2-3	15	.	TGTGCCACTGGTCTAGCGGGAACTAGCACAGATACGCAGTATTTT	CATGLAGTSTDTQYF
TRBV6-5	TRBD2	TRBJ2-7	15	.	TGTGCCAGCAGTTACTCCGCTAGCGGCTCCTACGAGCAGTACTTC	CASSYSASGSYEQYF
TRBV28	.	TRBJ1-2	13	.	TGTGCCAGCTCTATGGGGGACACTCGTGGCTACACCTTC	CASSMGDTRGYTF
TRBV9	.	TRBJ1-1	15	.	TGTGCCAGCAGCCCACAGGGTTGGGCGGTCACTGAAGCTTTCTTT	CASSPQGWAVTEAFF
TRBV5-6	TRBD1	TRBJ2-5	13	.	TGTGCCAGCAGCAGAAACAGGGGGACGACCCAGTACTTC	CASSRNRGTTQYF
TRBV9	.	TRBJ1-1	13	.	TGTGCCAGCAGCGTAGCGGGGGACACTGAAGCTTTCTTT	CASSVAGDTEAFF
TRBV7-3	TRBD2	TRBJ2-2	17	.	TGTGCCAGCAGCCCAAGGACTAGCGGGATGAACACCGGGGAGCTGTTTTTT	CASSPRTSGMNTGELFF
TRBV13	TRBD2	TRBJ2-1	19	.	TGTGCCAGCAGCACCCGGACTAGCGGGGGGGGGTCCATGCACAATGAGCAGTTCTTC	CASSTRTSGGGSMHNEQFF
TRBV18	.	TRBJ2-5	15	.	TGTGCCAGCTCACCAACGGGGGGCCAAATTGTGACCCAGTACTTC	CASSPTGGQIVTQYF
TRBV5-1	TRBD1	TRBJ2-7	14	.	TGCGCCAGCAAGGGACAGACCAGCTCCTACGAGCAGTACTTC	CASKGQTSSYEQYF
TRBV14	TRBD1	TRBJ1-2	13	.	TGTGCCAGCAGCCCGGACAGGGTCTATGGCTACACCTTC	CASSPDRVYGYTF
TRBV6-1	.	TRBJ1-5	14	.	TGTGCCAGCAGTGAACGGCAGGGCAATCAGCCCCAGCATTTT	CASSERQGNQPQHF
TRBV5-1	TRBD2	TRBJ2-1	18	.	TGCGCCAGCAGCTGGAGGCCCGGAACTAGCGGGGGGTACAATGAGCAGTTCTTC	CASSWRPGTSGGYNEQFF
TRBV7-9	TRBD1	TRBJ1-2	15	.	TGTGCCAGCAGCCTACTTGAGGGGGCACCCCGGGGCTACACCTTC	CASSLLEGAPRGYTF
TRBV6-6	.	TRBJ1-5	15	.	TGTGCCAGCAGTTACCCCGGGCAGGGAAGTCAGCCCCAGCATTTT	CASSYPGQGSQPQHF
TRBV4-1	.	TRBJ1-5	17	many	TGCGCCAGCAGCCAAGGGGTTCGGATCGGGGACAATCAGCCCCAGCATTTT	CASSQGVRIGDNQPQHF
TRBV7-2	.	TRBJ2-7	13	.	TGTGCCAGCAGCTCTTCTCTAACCTACGAGCAGTACTTC	CASSSSLTYEQYF
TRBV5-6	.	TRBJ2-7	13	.	TGTGCCAGCAGCCCAGGACAGACCTACGAGCAGTACTTC	CASSPGQTYEQYF